These 28 T cell receptor beta chains were sequenced from one sample in a study of regulatory T cells in long-lasting Graves disease. iRepertoire HTBI primers and Arm-PCR of CDR3 regions built TCR beta libraries. TCRdb ran MiXCR on the multiplex PCR reads and lists one entry per CDR3 protein. The table lists 650,000 to 850,000 distinct CDR3 sequences, about 32% of them singletons. Documented time point: persistent/refractory GD, antithyroid drugs over 5 years with positive TRAb. From RNA extracted from PBMCs, the TCR library was made. Sequencing used peripheral blood mononuclear cells (PBMCs), obtained when the disease was refractory, from a patient treated with antithyroid drugs. These receptors were taken from a female donor with Graves disease.

This clonotype was counted a few times. The chain carries TRBV5-1 and TRBJ1-4, with D tentatively TRBD1 (5 bases). The V end lost 0 bases, the J end lost 4 bases, and 13 bases lay between the germline ends. Germline CDR1 and CDR2: SGHRS and YFSETQ. The CDR3 spans 16 residues. The CDR3 region has the DNA TGCGCCAGCAGCTTGGCCAACGGGGGGGGTAATGAAAAACTGTTTTTT. Translated: CASSLANGGGNEKLFF.

The chain joins TRBV9 to TRBJ2-5; 7 bases fit TRBD2. V trimming: 3 bases; J trimming: 2 bases; junction bases outside the gene matches: 7. CDR1 SGDLS and CDR2 YYNGEE come from the germline V gene. There are 15 residues in the CDR3. The CDR3 DNA follows: TGTGCCAGCAGCGCCACGGGAGGTGAACAAGAGACCCAGTACTTC. This translates into CASSATGGEQETQYF. Combining the CDR3 with reference TRBV9 and TRBJ2-5 gives the whole variable domain DSGVTQTPKHLITATGQRVTLRCSPRSGDLSVYWYQQSLDQGLQFLIQYYNGEERAKGNILERFSAQQFPDLHSELNLSSLELGDSALYFCASSATGGEQETQYFGPGTRLLVL.

This clonotype was picked up many times. The chain couples TRBV28 to TRBJ1-4, with a weak D call TRBD1 (5 bases). The CDR3 spans 12 residues. V lost 5 bases, J lost 10 bases, and 11 bases lay in between. Germline CDR1 MDHEN, CDR2 SYDVKM. The CDR3 coding sequence is TGTGCCAGCAGTCCCTCCGGGGGAAAACTGTTTTTT. Protein: CASSPSGGKLFF.

J is TRBJ2-4 and V is TRBV20-1, with 7 bases fitting TRBD2. V dropped 6 bases and J dropped 6; count of bases not matched to a gene: 11. Germline V CDR1 and CDR2: DFQATT, SNEGSKA (reference sequence). This CDR3 comprises 14 residues. CDR3 in DNA: TGCAGTGCGAAGAGCGGGGCGGGAGTAAACATTCAGTACTTC. Translating gives CSAKSGAGVNIQYF.

This clonotype appeared many times. V is TRBV7-2 and J is TRBJ2-5, with 7 positions matching TRBD1. There are 13 residues in the CDR3. Unmatched junction bases numbered 8, after V lost 4 bases and J lost 9 bases. Per germline, CDR1 SGHTA and CDR2 FQGNSA. Written as DNA, the CDR3 is TGTGCCAGCAGCTCCCTTGGACAGGAGGCCCAGTACTTC. Translating gives CASSSLGQEAQYF.

The chain uses TRBV3-1 and TRBJ1-1; a weak D match, TRBD1 (5 bases). Germline V gene data show CDR1 as LGHDT and CDR2 as YNNKEL (reference sequence). V was shortened by 1 base and J by 0 bases, with 15 bases between the two germline ends. The CDR3 extends over 17 amino acids. CDR3 protein: CASSQVPGLGMNTEAFF. CDR3 nucleotide sequence: TGTGCCAGCAGCCAAGTGCCGGGACTGGGGATGAACACTGAAGCTTTCTTT.

In this sample, this clonotype turned up many times. The chain couples TRBV11-2 to TRBJ1-1; D uncertain. CDR3 length: 15 amino acids. Trimming removed 1 base at V and 0 bases at J, with 9 bases between. Germline loops: CDR1 SGHAT, CDR2 FQNNGV. The CDR3 DNA reads as TGTGCCAGCAGCTTAGCGAGGAGCATGAACACTGAAGCTTTCTTT. Translating gives CASSLARSMNTEAFF.

The rearrangement uses TRBV29-1 and TRBJ1-1; D not certain. The CDR3 has 9 residues. Germline lookup yields CDR1 SQVTM and CDR2 ANQGSEA. Trimming took 5 bases from V and 6 from J, leaving 4 bases between them. CDR3 nucleotides: TGCAGCGTTCGCCCTGAAGCTTTCTTT. Translated, it gives CSVRPEAFF. Combining the CDR3 with reference TRBV29-1 and TRBJ1-1 gives the whole variable domain SAVISQKPSRDICQRGTSLTIQCQVDSQVTMMFWYRQQPGQSLTLIATANQGSEATYESGFVIDKFPISRPNLTFSTLTVSNMSPEDSSIYLCSVRPEAFFGQGTRLTVV.

This clonotype was seen at least ten times. The chain uses TRBV10-3 and TRBJ2-2, with D possibly being TRBD1 (6 bases). The germline CDR1 and CDR2 sequences are ENHRY and SYGVKD. The CDR3 contains 15 residues. V lost 0 bases, J lost 14 bases, and 19 bases lay in between. In nucleotides, the CDR3 is TGTGCCATCAGTGAGTCAGGGGGTTCCGGTGGATTACTGTTTTTT. It encodes CAISESGGSGGLLFF.

This clonotype was recorded a few times. The chain links TRBV27 to TRBJ1-1; TRBD1 is a possible D gene (5 bases). The CDR3 has 14 amino acids. With 2 bases removed from V and 14 bases from J, the gap between germline ends came to 21 bases. Germline V CDR1 and CDR2: MNHEY, SMNVEV (reference sequence). CDR3 amino acids: CASSLTGRGAKKFF. The CDR3 DNA follows: TGTGCCAGCAGTTTAACGGGACGTGGGGCGAAGAAATTCTTT.

The CDR3, as DNA: TGCAGCGTGGCCCCACTGATGAACACTGAAGCTTTCTTT. Translated, it gives CSVAPLMNTEAFF. This chain uses TRBV29-1 with TRBJ1-1; D gene unclear. Between the trimmed V and J ends, which lost 6 bases and 0 bases, there was a span of 11 bases. Germline-derived CDR1 and CDR2 are SQVTM and ANQGSEA. CDR3 length: 13 amino acids.

The table lists this clonotype with a few counts. This chain joins TRBV19 and TRBJ1-6; TRBD1 matches at 10 bases. Germline-derived CDR1 and CDR2 are LNHDA and SQIVND (reference sequence). V was pared by 4 bases and J by 8 bases, with 8 bases of the junction left unmatched. The CDR3 length is 16 residues. The CDR3: CASSRKTGGLDSPLHF. CDR3 bases: TGTGCCAGTAGTAGAAAGACAGGGGGCTTGGATTCACCCCTCCACTTT.

The V and J genes are TRBV6-2 or TRBV6-3 and TRBJ1-2; D gene ambiguous. Germline V lookup: CDR1 MNHEY, CDR2 SVGEGT. V was pared by 2 bases and J by 8 bases, with 9 bases between. The CDR3 totals 12 residues. As DNA, the CDR3 is TGTGCCAGCAGTTACAGGGCTGGGGGCTACACCTTC. It is translated as CASSYRAGGYTF.

This chain joins TRBV12-3 or TRBV12-4 and TRBJ2-1; TRBD2 aligns across 8 bases. With 6 bases clipped from V and 7 bases from J, the junction kept 14 bases outside the gene matches. The CDR3 spans 16 residues. CDR3 sequence (DNA): TGTGCCAGCAGGCCCGCCGGGGCTAGCGGGCTAAATGAGCAGTTCTTC. Protein product: CASRPAGASGLNEQFF.

V and J are TRBV5-6 and TRBJ2-1; TRBD1 matches 10 bases. V gave up 2 bases and J gave up 6 bases; unmatched junction bases: 5. Germline V gene sequence: CDR1 SGHDT, CDR2 YYEEEE. There are 15 residues in the CDR3. DNA for the CDR3: TGTGCCAGCAGCTTTGGGACAGGGGTGGGCAATGAGCAGTTCTTC. Translation gives CASSFGTGVGNEQFF. Variable domain in full (rest from reference TRBV5-6 and TRBJ2-1): DAGVTQSPTHLIKTRGQQVTLRCSPKSGHDTVSWYQQALGQGPQFIFQYYEEEERQRGNFPDRFSGHQFPNYSSELNVNALLLGDSALYLCASSFGTGVGNEQFFGPGTRLTVL.

In the case of this clonotype: This could be a read error, since a much larger clone is one nucleotide away. This CDR3 is missing its conserved last phenylalanine or tryptophan, likely due to a read error. This chain links TRBV2 with TRBJ1-5, with a weak D call TRBD1 (6 bases). Looked up from germline, CDR1 is SNHLY and CDR2 is FYNNEI. The CDR3 length is 16 residues. The V end was cut by 2 bases, the J end by 0 bases, with 11 bases between. The CDR3 bases are TGTGCCAGCAGTGAAAGGACAGCACATAGCAATCAGCCCCAGCATCTT. Its protein product is CASSERTAHSNQPQHL.

V is TRBV6-1 and J is TRBJ1-2; a possible D gene is TRBD1 (5 bases). This CDR3 is built from 15 residues. The germline CDR1 and CDR2 sequences are MNHNS and SASEGT. V lost 5 bases and J lost 7, with 20 bases in between. CDR3: CASSHNGQGSSGYTF. The CDR3 DNA reads TGTGCCAGCAGTCACAATGGTCAGGGATCAAGTGGCTACACCTTC.

This clonotype was seen a few times. The chain uses TRBV3-1 and TRBJ1-5; tentatively, D is TRBD1 (6 bases). This CDR3 is 15 amino acids long. From germline, CDR1 is LGHDT and CDR2 YNNKEL (reference sequence). V shed 1 base and J shed 0 bases, with 7 bases lying between them. The CDR3 here is CASSQAQGSNQPQHF. The CDR3 DNA is TGTGCCAGCAGCCAAGCACAGGGTAGCAATCAGCCCCAGCATTTT.

This clonotype was recorded a few times. The chain is built from TRBV6-5 and TRBJ2-5; D ambiguous. V gave up 4 bases and J gave up 1 base, with 13 bases separating them. CDR3 length: 15 amino acids. CDR1 MNHEY and CDR2 SVGAGI come from the germline V gene. The CDR3 coding sequence is TGTGCCAGCAGTTCTGGGTCGGAACCCCAAGAGACCCAGTACTTC. Translation: CASSSGSEPQETQYF.

The chain uses TRBV29-1 and TRBJ2-2, with unresolved D. CDR1 is SQVTM and CDR2 is ANQGSEA in the germline V gene. The V end lost 4 bases, the J end lost 1 base, and 10 bases lay between the germline ends. The CDR3 runs 14 residues. CDR3 residues: CSVGPGLNTGELFF. In nucleotides, the CDR3 is TGCAGCGTTGGTCCAGGCCTGAACACCGGGGAGCTGTTTTTT.

This clonotype was seen only a few times. The genes are TRBV28 and TRBJ1-6; possible D gene TRBD1, 6 bases. The CDR3 extends over 15 amino acids. Germline V gives CDR1 MDHEN, CDR2 SYDVKM. V was pared by 6 bases and J by 1 base, with 10 bases between. CDR3 amino acids: CASRIRGSYNSPLHF. The CDR3 nucleotides read TGTGCCAGCAGAATAAGGGGGTCCTATAATTCACCCCTCCACTTT. The variable domain in full, completed from reference TRBV28 and TRBJ1-6, reads DVKVTQSSRYLVKRTGEKVFLECVQDMDHENMFWYRQDPGLGLRLIYFSYDVKMKEKGDIPEGYSVSREKKERFSLILESASTNQTSMYLCASRIRGSYNSPLHFGNGTRLTVT.

V is TRBV9 and J is TRBJ2-5; unclear D gene. The CDR3 extends over 14 amino acids. Germline values: CDR1 SGDLS, CDR2 YYNGEE. The germline V and J ends were trimmed by 0 bases and 2 bases, with 8 bases remaining between them. CDR3 loop: CASSVDGKQETQYF. CDR3 coding DNA: TGTGCCAGCAGCGTAGACGGCAAACAAGAGACCCAGTACTTC.

V is TRBV11-2 and J is TRBJ1-1, with a possible D match to TRBD1 (6 bases). V was clipped by 5 bases and J by 4 bases, with 17 bases between them. Germline V lookup: CDR1 SGHAT, CDR2 FQNNGV. This CDR3 comprises 15 residues. The CDR3 sequence: CASSTSQGRATEAFF. In nucleotides, the CDR3 is TGTGCCAGCAGCACTTCACAGGGAAGGGCCACTGAAGCTTTCTTT.

The genes are TRBV5-1 and TRBJ2-4, with TRBD1 matching over 7 bases. Trimming took 7 bases from V and 1 from J; bases not matched to a gene: 11. The CDR3 has 16 amino acids. Germline CDR1 SGHRS, CDR2 YFSETQ. CDR3 DNA sequence: TGCGCCAGCCGACAGGGATCCACGGGGGCCAAAAACATTCAGTACTTC. Translated: CASRQGSTGAKNIQYF.

This clonotype has just a few counts. This chain links TRBV6-1 with TRBJ1-5; D is unclear. Germline V gene lookup returns CDR1 MNHNS and CDR2 SASEGT. V lost 2 bases and J lost 0, with 5 bases in between. The CDR3 spans 14 residues. The CDR3 nucleotides read TGTGCCAGCAGTGAATACTATAGCAATCAGCCCCAGCATTTT. Translation gives CASSEYYSNQPQHF.

The chain uses TRBV5-1 and TRBJ2-7; 8 nucleotides align to TRBD2. Germline assignment: CDR1 SGHRS and CDR2 YFSETQ. V shed 0 bases and J 1 base; nucleotides not matched to a gene: 3. The CDR3 consists of 15 residues. The CDR3: CASSLVPGGSYEQYF. Here the CDR3 DNA reads TGCGCCAGCAGCTTGGTTCCGGGAGGGTCCTACGAGCAGTACTTC.

This clonotype was counted only a few times. V gene TRBV11-2 combines with J gene TRBJ2-7; TRBD2 is a possible D gene (6 bases). Trimming shortened V by 5 bases and J by 7 bases, and 15 bases separated the two germline ends. Germline V CDR1 and CDR2: SGHAT, FQNNGV. This CDR3 contains 13 residues. This chain's CDR3 is CASSPEGLAEQYF. CDR3 coding DNA: TGTGCCAGCAGCCCCGAGGGTCTAGCGGAGCAGTACTTC.

This clonotype occurred a few times. V gene TRBV9 combines with J gene TRBJ1-1; D uncertain. Germline V lookup: CDR1 SGDLS, CDR2 YYNGEE. The CDR3 is 15 residues long. V lost 7 bases and J 0 bases, leaving 16 bases between the germline ends. The CDR3 is CASVREPRMNTEAFF. CDR3 nucleotides: TGTGCCAGCGTCCGGGAGCCTCGGATGAACACTGAAGCTTTCTTT. The full variable domain, its missing parts supplied by reference TRBV9 and TRBJ1-1, is DSGVTQTPKHLITATGQRVTLRCSPRSGDLSVYWYQQSLDQGLQFLIQYYNGEERAKGNILERFSAQQFPDLHSELNLSSLELGDSALYFCASVREPRMNTEAFFGQGTRLTVV.